This is a list of T cell receptor beta chains from one sample in a study of CD8 T cells in Susac syndrome. TCRdb reanalysed the immunoSEQ multiplex PCR reads using MiXCR and keeps one entry per CDR3 protein. The sample has under 200,000 distinct CDR3 sequences, around 92% seen once. Input material: CD4+ T cells from PBMCs. The source of these receptors is a human donor in good health. Both conserved end residues are part of each CDR3. A D gene is named only where the DNA matches it firmly. Part of the rows lack a size; the others show once, few, many or a class for expanded clones.

j_call v_call d_call clone_size cdr3_nt cdr3_aa
TRBJ2-5 TRBV7-2 TRBD2 - TGTGCCAGCAGCCCACGGCCGGGAGGGGAGACCCAGTACTTC CASSPRPGGETQYF
TRBJ1-5 TRBV4-3 - - TGCGCCAGCAGCCAAGATAAGACAGGCCAGCCCCAGCATTTT CASSQDKTGQPQHF
TRBJ2-3 TRBV5-1 TRBD2 - TGCGCCAGCAGCTTAGGGCTAGCGGGAGGAGCAGATACGCAGTATTTT CASSLGLAGGADTQYF
TRBJ2-6 TRBV5-1 - few TGCGCCAGCAGCTTGGATGGGGGGCCCGGGGCCAACGTCCTGACTTTC CASSLDGGPGANVLTF
TRBJ2-5 TRBV7-9 TRBD2 - TGTGCCAGCAATTGGGGTAGCGGGGAGACCCAGTACTTC CASNWGSGETQYF
TRBJ2-3 TRBV7-2 - - TGTGCCAGCAGCCCCGACGAAGATACGCAGTATTTT CASSPDEDTQYF
TRBJ2-6 TRBV7-9 TRBD1 - TGTGCCAGCAGCCTTGGGACAGTGAGTGGGGCCAACGTCCTGACTTTC CASSLGTVSGANVLTF
TRBJ1-3 TRBV2 - once TGTGCCAGCAGTGAATTAATGGCAGGGCTAAGCACCATATATTTT CASSELMAGLSTIYF
TRBJ2-3 TRBV13 TRBD2 - TGTGCCAGCAGCTTAGGGACTAGCGGGAGGGGCGGCCACACAGATACGCAGTATTTT CASSLGTSGRGGHTDTQYF
TRBJ1-1 TRBV28 - - TGTGCCAGCAGTTTGTCCAGAGAGAGAGAAGCTTTCTTT CASSLSREREAFF
TRBJ2-1 TRBV7-2 TRBD2 - TGTGCCAGCAGCCTCAACTTTGGGGGGGATGAGCAGTTCTTC CASSLNFGGDEQFF
TRBJ1-1 TRBV7-9 TRBD1 - TGTGCCAGCAGCTCAGAGGACAGGGGTACTTTCTTT CASSSEDRGTFF
TRBJ2-2 TRBV6-5 TRBD1 - TGTGCCAGCAGTTACTGGCAGGGGGCTAGCGGGGAGCTGTTTTTT CASSYWQGASGELFF
TRBJ1-5 TRBV7-2 TRBD1 - TGTGCCAGCAGCTCGGACAGGGAACAGCCCCAGCATTTT CASSSDREQPQHF
TRBJ1-2 TRBV5-1 TRBD1 once TGCGCCAGCAGTCACTCTACAGGGGGCGCCTATGGCTACACCTTC CASSHSTGGAYGYTF
TRBJ2-2 TRBV6-2/TRBV6-3 - - TGTGCCAGCCTAACGACCGGGGAGCTGTTTTTT CASLTTGELFF
TRBJ2-3 TRBV5-1 - - TGCGCCAGCAGCTTTAGGGGCGGTAGCACAGATACGCAGTATTTT CASSFRGGSTDTQYF
TRBJ2-2 TRBV30 TRBD2 - TGTGCCTGGAGTACGGGGGGGACCGCGAACACCGGGGAGCTGTTTTTT CAWSTGGTANTGELFF
TRBJ1-5 TRBV20-1 - - TGCAGTGCTATCCAGCAGTCCAATCAGCCCCAGCATTTT CSAIQQSNQPQHF
TRBJ2-2 TRBV7-2 - - TGTGCCAGCAGCTTAAAGTTGGGGGAGCTGTTTTTT CASSLKLGELFF
TRBJ2-2 TRBV28 - - TGTGCCAGCAGCCCCCTGGGTACCGGGGAGCTGTTTTTT CASSPLGTGELFF
TRBJ2-1 TRBV20-1 - - TGCAGTGCACAACGCCCCTCCTACAATGAGCAGTTCTTC CSAQRPSYNEQFF
TRBJ2-5 TRBV20-1 TRBD2 - TGCAGTGCTCCCCGGGCTAGCGGGAGTCAAGAGACCCAGTACTTC CSAPRASGSQETQYF
TRBJ2-7 TRBV5-6 - many TGTGCCAGCAGCCACGACCTACAGAGCTCCTACGAGCAGTACTTC CASSHDLQSSYEQYF
TRBJ2-2 TRBV9 - few TGTGCCAGCAGCGTAACTGGCACCGGGGAGCTGTTTTTT CASSVTGTGELFF
TRBJ2-3 TRBV10-3 TRBD2 - TGTGCCATCAGCACTAGCGGCGCTACCACAGATACGCAGTATTTT CAISTSGATTDTQYF
TRBJ1-3 TRBV11-2 - - TGTGCCAGCAGCCAGACCCTCTCTGGAAACACCATATATTTT CASSQTLSGNTIYF
TRBJ2-1 TRBV7-9 - - TGCTCATGCCCCTCAGGGGAAAGCTCCTACAATGAGCAGTTCTTC CSCPSGESSYNEQFF
TRBJ1-4 TRBV18 - - TGTGCCAGCTCACCACGAATCGGGCGACAGACGATCGCAACTAATGAAAAACTGTTTTTT CASSPRIGRQTIATNEKLFF
TRBJ1-1 TRBV29-1 - - TGCAGCGTTGACGCTGCGACAAGGAACACTGAAGCTTTCTTT CSVDAATRNTEAFF
TRBJ1-1 TRBV3-1 - - TGTGCCAGCAGCCCCGGTCCCGACACTGAAGCTTTCTTT CASSPGPDTEAFF
TRBJ1-2 TRBV18 - - TGTGCCAGCTCACCCCGATCGACCACTAACTATGGCTACACCTTC CASSPRSTTNYGYTF
TRBJ2-2 TRBV5-4 - once TGTGCCAGCAGGCGGGATGGGAACACCGGGGAGCTGTTTTTT CASRRDGNTGELFF
TRBJ2-3 TRBV2 - - TGTGCCAGCAGGACCGGACAGACAGATACGCAGTATTTT CASRTGQTDTQYF
TRBJ2-3 TRBV5-4 TRBD1 - TGTGCCAGCAGTCCCGACAGGGTGTTGGCAGATACGCAGTATTTT CASSPDRVLADTQYF
TRBJ1-1 TRBV10-2 TRBD1 - TGCGCCAGCAGAGGACAGGGGGTCACTGAAGCTTTCTTT CASRGQGVTEAFF
TRBJ2-7 TRBV20-1 - - TGCAGTACCTCAGGGGGGTTCAGCTCCTACGAGCAGTACTTC CSTSGGFSSYEQYF
TRBJ1-2 TRBV9 TRBD1 - TGTGCCAGCAGCGTCGATGTTGATGGACAGGGAATTTATGGCTACACCTTC CASSVDVDGQGIYGYTF
TRBJ1-5 TRBV30 - - TGTGCCTGGAGTGCCAATCTGGGTGGTCAGCCCCAGCATTTT CAWSANLGGQPQHF
TRBJ1-1 TRBV18 - once TGTGCCAGCTCACCCAACGGAGACACTGAAGCTTTCTTT CASSPNGDTEAFF
TRBJ2-7 TRBV7-2 TRBD1 - TGTGCCAGCAGCTCCGGGACAGGTCAGCGGGAGCAGTACTTC CASSSGTGQREQYF
TRBJ1-3 TRBV15 - - TGTGCCACCAGCAGAGATCCGGGGACCTCTGGAAACACCATATATTTT CATSRDPGTSGNTIYF
TRBJ2-1 TRBV7-2 - - TGTGCCAGCAGCTTAGTTGCAGTATACAATGAGCAGTTCTTC CASSLVAVYNEQFF
TRBJ1-2 TRBV14 - - TGTGCCAGCAGCCGGGGATCTTATGGCTACACCTTC CASSRGSYGYTF
TRBJ2-6 TRBV6-1 - - TGTGCCAGCAGTGTACAGCGCGCCGGGGCCAACGTCCTGACTTTC CASSVQRAGANVLTF
TRBJ2-7 TRBV30 TRBD2 - TGTGCCTGCAGGATTCCGGGACTAGCGGCGTCTGTGGGCGAGCAGTACTTC CACRIPGLAASVGEQYF
TRBJ1-2 TRBV27 - once TGTGCCAGCATGGACAGCACCTATGGCTACACCTTC CASMDSTYGYTF
TRBJ2-7 TRBV6-5 - - TGTGCCAGCAGTTACTCGGCCAGGGTGCCCTACGAGCAGTACTTC CASSYSARVPYEQYF
TRBJ2-1 TRBV6-2/TRBV6-3 TRBD2 - TGTGCCAGCAGCCGACTAGCTTCTCGCTACAATGAGCAGTTCTTC CASSRLASRYNEQFF
TRBJ2-2 TRBV7-2 - - TGTGCCAGCACCGGGACACGAAACACCGGGGAGCTGTTTTTT CASTGTRNTGELFF
TRBJ2-7 TRBV5-1 - - TGCGCCAGCAGCTTGGATGCCACTGGCGAGCAGTACTTC CASSLDATGEQYF
TRBJ2-7 TRBV6-2/TRBV6-3 TRBD1 - TGTGCCAGCAGAACCGGGACAGGGGGTTCTTACGAGCAGTACTTC CASRTGTGGSYEQYF
TRBJ2-7 TRBV12-3/TRBV12-4 TRBD1 - TGTGCCAGCAGTCCCGGGACAGGTCGGTTGGGGCAGTACTTC CASSPGTGRLGQYF
TRBJ2-2 TRBV14 TRBD1 - TGTGCCAGCAGCCAATTAGTAGGGGGCAACAGGAACACCGGGGAGCTGTTTTTT CASSQLVGGNRNTGELFF
TRBJ1-5 TRBV7-9 TRBD1 - TGTGCCAGCAGCTTAGAAGGTACGGTACAGGGGAATCAGCCCCAGCATTTT CASSLEGTVQGNQPQHF
TRBJ1-1 TRBV5-1 - - TGCGCCAGCAGCGTTTTTGATTTGGTGAACACTGAAGCTCTCTTT CASSVFDLVNTEALF
TRBJ2-5 TRBV7-2 - - TGTGCCAGCAGCTTTGCTTCCGAGACCCAGTACTTC CASSFASETQYF
TRBJ2-5 TRBV6-1 - - TGTGCCAGCAGTGAGGCACAGTACCAAGAGACCCAGTACTTC CASSEAQYQETQYF
TRBJ1-2 TRBV28 TRBD1 - TGTGCCAGCAGTTTAATCCCCGGACAGGGGGACTATGGCTACACCTTC CASSLIPGQGDYGYTF
TRBJ2-1 TRBV6-1 TRBD2 - TGTGCCAGCATACCGGAACTAGCGGCCATTCCCCTCCAGTTCTTC CASIPELAAIPLQFF